This paragraph covers one T cell receptor beta chain sequence. Methods used by the authors: From reference gene primer amplification, estimates of nucleated cell counts were derived. The method was immunoSEQ multiplex PCR; TCRdb's version includes in-frame clones alone and lacks a portion of them. For V, J and clone size, that table is used; D and trimming come from the DNA. The sample lists 60,000 to 85,000 clones; almost 90% were seen once. This specimen comes from a study of blood T cell repertoires in COVID-19. For the study at large: Spain, Italy and the United States supplied samples that represented acute and convalescent COVID-19. In each case, the material was cDNA or gDNA derived from T cells, B-cell-depleted T cells, or PBMCs.

V gave up 4 bases and J gave up 5 bases; unmatched junction bases: 2. This CDR3 has 13 amino acids. Germline V lookup: CDR1 SGHTA, CDR2 FQGNSA. The genes are TRBV7-2 and TRBJ2-7; TRBD1 matches 10 bases. Material: peripheral blood. The receptor's source is a woman older than 75 with active or convalescent COVID-19. CDR3 in amino acids: CASSWDRGNEQYF. DNA of the CDR3: TGTGCCAGCAGCTGGGACAGGGGTAACGAGCAGTACTTC.